These 32 T cell receptor beta chains share one sample of origin, sequenced in a study of blood T cell repertoires in COVID-19. The method was immunoSEQ multiplex PCR; TCRdb's version includes in-frame clones alone and lacks a portion of them. Seen here are over 150,000 clones, around 84% observed once, and the top ten hold 7%. The sequenced material came from peripheral blood. These receptors originate from a man aged 50 to 59 with active or convalescent COVID-19.

The J gene is TRBJ2-1, the V gene TRBV5-6; 9 nucleotides match TRBD2. The CDR3 loop spans 19 amino acids. Looked up from germline, CDR1 is SGHDT and CDR2 is YYEEEE. J gave up 0 bases and V 4 bases, and 14 bases lay outside the gene matches. The CDR3 coding sequence is TGTGCCAGCAGCCCGACCGAGCAGCGGGGGGCGAGCTCCTACAATGAGCAGTTCTTC. This gives the protein CASSPTEQRGASSYNEQFF.

The chain uses TRBV18 and TRBJ2-5; D may be TRBD2 (7 bases). CDR1 and CDR2 from the germline V gene are KGHSH and LQKENI. The CDR3 sequence is 13 residues long. V lost 6 bases to trimming and J lost 0 bases, with 8 bases between them. The CDR3 is CASSGGHQETQYF. CDR3 DNA: TGTGCCAGCTCCGGGGGGCACCAAGAGACCCAGTACTTC.

The V call is TRBV7-9, the J call TRBJ1-5; D is possibly TRBD1 (5 bases). Germline V gene sequence: CDR1 SEHNR, CDR2 FQNEAQ (reference sequence). The V gene lost 1 base and the J gene lost 8 bases, with 15 bases spanning the gap. CDR3 length equals 15 residues. The CDR3 loop reads CASSLGVERGEPQHF. The CDR3 coding sequence is TGTGCCAGCAGCTTAGGGGTCGAGCGGGGCGAGCCCCAGCATTTT.

This chain joins TRBV7-9 and TRBJ2-7, with TRBD2 matching over 7 bases. J gave up 0 bases and V 1 base, and 3 bases lay outside the gene matches. CDR3 length equals 15 residues. Germline V gene data show CDR1 as SEHNR and CDR2 as FQNEAQ (reference sequence). The CDR3 nucleotides are TGTGCCAGCAGCTTAGTTCTAGCGGCCTCCTACGAGCAGTACTTC. This sequence encodes CASSLVLAASYEQYF.

The chain is built from TRBV6-5 and TRBJ1-5; the D gene is possibly TRBD1 (5 bases). Per the germline V gene, CDR1 is MNHEY and CDR2 is SVGAGI. The V gene lost 10 bases and the J gene lost 3 bases, with 13 bases spanning the gap. The CDR3 sequence is 13 residues long. The chain's CDR3 is CATNGGNNQPQHF. CDR3 bases: TGTGCCACCAATGGGGGGAACAATCAGCCCCAGCATTTT.

The rearrangement links TRBV19 to TRBJ1-2; D is unclear. CDR3 length equals 17 residues. CDR1 and CDR2 (germline): LNHDA, SQIVND (reference sequence). Trimming pared 1 base from V and 2 bases from J, leaving 17 bases between. The CDR3 loop reads CASSIGWRNEKNYGYTF. The CDR3 DNA reads TGTGCCAGTAGTATAGGATGGAGGAACGAAAAAAACTATGGCTACACCTTC.

This sequence joins TRBV24-1 and TRBJ2-3, with no clear D. Per the germline V gene, CDR1 is KGHDR and CDR2 is SFDVKD. This CDR3 is 13 amino acids long. V gave up 3 bases and J gave up 7 bases, with 10 bases separating them. The DNA of the CDR3 is TGTGCCACCAGTGATGCGCCGGTAAATACGCAGTATTTT. Translated: CATSDAPVNTQYF.

The V call is TRBV9, the J call TRBJ2-3, with TRBD2 matching over 11 bases. V lost 4 bases to trimming and J lost 10 bases; unmatched junction nucleotides: 11. The CDR3 contains 15 residues. The germline V gene has CDR1 SGDLS and CDR2 YYNGEE. In nucleotides, the CDR3 is TGTGCCAGCAGCCCAGGGACTAGCGGTTCAAGGGCGCAGTATTTT. Translating it yields CASSPGTSGSRAQYF.

This clone was counted between two and nine times. V is TRBV2 and J is TRBJ2-1; 15 nucleotides line up with TRBD2. CDR3 length: 16 residues. From germline, CDR1 is SNHLY and CDR2 FYNNEI. The ends lost 0 bases at V and 9 bases at J; junction bases unmatched: 3. CDR3 loop: CASSEAGLAGGLEQFF. DNA for the CDR3: TGTGCCAGCAGTGAAGCAGGACTAGCGGGGGGGCTTGAGCAGTTCTTC.

In its sample, this clone was seen once. The rearrangement joins TRBV7-3 to TRBJ2-1; 8 nucleotides line up with TRBD1. V shed 4 bases and J 4 bases; nucleotides not matched to a gene: 9. Germline CDR1 is SGHTA and CDR2 is FQGTGA. The CDR3 sequence is 16 residues long. The CDR3 bases are TGTGCCAGCAGCTCCCTAGGGCAGGGGGCTTACAATGAGCAGTTCTTC. As protein: CASSSLGQGAYNEQFF. Combining the CDR3 with reference TRBV7-3 and TRBJ2-1 gives the whole variable domain GAGVSQTPSNKVTEKGKYVELRCDPISGHTALYWYRQSLGQGPEFLIYFQGTGAADDSGLPNDRFFAVRPEGSVSTLKIQRTERGDSAVYLCASSSLGQGAYNEQFFGPGTRLTVL.

This clone came up once. The chain has TRBV6-2 or TRBV6-3 and TRBJ2-7, with D perhaps TRBD1 (6 bases). V was cut by 2 bases and J by 3 bases, with 20 bases left in between. This CDR3 contains 17 residues. Germline CDR1 is MNHEY and CDR2 is SVGEGT. CDR3 in amino acids: CASSYKHGQLNFYEQYF. The CDR3 DNA reads as TGTGCCAGCAGTTACAAACATGGACAGCTAAATTTCTACGAGCAGTACTTC.

The rearrangement links TRBV29-1 to TRBJ1-1, with D tentatively TRBD1 (6 bases). Germline V lookup: CDR1 SQVTM, CDR2 ANQGSEA. The ends were cut back, 2 bases at V and 0 bases at J, with 7 bases in the middle. The CDR3 has 13 residues. CDR3 sequence (DNA): TGCAGCGTTGAATCAGGGGTGAACACTGAAGCTTTCTTT. Amino acids: CSVESGVNTEAFF.

The V and J genes are TRBV27 and TRBJ2-3; 7 nucleotides agree with TRBD1. CDR3 length equals 14 residues. Germline V gives CDR1 MNHEY, CDR2 SMNVEV (reference sequence). Trimming cost V 3 bases and J 2 bases; bases outside gene matches: 2. CDR3 bases: TGTGCCAGCAGTTTCGGACAGGCCACAGATACGCAGTATTTT. This codes for CASSFGQATDTQYF.

J is TRBJ2-1 and V is TRBV7-9; D possibly corresponds to TRBD1 (5 bases). The germline V gene has CDR1 SEHNR and CDR2 FQNEAQ (reference sequence). The CDR3 is 13 amino acids. Trimming took 1 base from V and 4 from J, leaving 5 bases between them. The CDR3 sequence is CASSLGQYNEQFF. Here the CDR3 DNA reads TGTGCCAGCAGCTTAGGACAGTACAATGAGCAGTTCTTC.

The chain has TRBV21-1 and TRBJ1-5. TRBV21-1 is classified as a pseudogene. The CDR3 consists of 13 residues. CDR3 sequence (DNA): TGTGCCAACCCCGGAGGGGGCAATCAGCCCCAGCATTTT. Residues: CANPGGGNQPQHF.

There are a few counts of this clone. V gene TRBV7-8 combines with J gene TRBJ2-1, with 14 bases fitting TRBD2. Germline CDR1 and CDR2: SGHVS and FQNEAQ. The CDR3 is made up of 15 amino acids. V gave up 6 bases and J gave up 10 bases; unmatched junction bases: 8. This chain's CDR3 is CASRPGTSGSREQFF. The CDR3 bases are TGTGCCAGCAGGCCCGGGACTAGCGGGAGTCGGGAGCAGTTCTTC.

CDR3 sequence: CASSYFRSTEAFF. The DNA of the CDR3 is TGTGCCAGCAGTTACTTCAGATCCACTGAAGCTTTCTTT. The chain is built from TRBV6-6 and TRBJ1-1; unclear D gene. CDR1 is MNHNY and CDR2 is SVGAGI in the germline V gene (reference sequence). This CDR3 has 13 amino acids. Trimming stripped 1 base from V and 4 bases from J, with 7 bases between.

This chain links TRBV9 with TRBJ1-3; the D is unclear. This CDR3 region has 15 residues. Trimming removed 0 bases from V and 0 bases from J, with 7 bases in between. The V gene's germline CDR1 is SGDLS and CDR2 YYNGEE. The chain's CDR3 is CASSVDRGSGNTIYF. As DNA, the CDR3 is TGTGCCAGCAGCGTAGACCGGGGCTCTGGAAACACCATATATTTT.

The chain links TRBV6-5 to TRBJ1-1; 8 nucleotides match TRBD1. J was trimmed by 5 bases and V by 7 bases; bases with no gene match: 9. This CDR3 spans 14 amino acids. The germline V gene has CDR1 MNHEY and CDR2 SVGAGI. CDR3 residues: CASNTDRVRTEAFF. CDR3 sequence (DNA): TGTGCCAGCAATACGGACAGGGTGCGGACTGAAGCTTTCTTT.

This clone turned up a few times. The chain links TRBV18 to TRBJ2-1, with unresolved D. The CDR3 covers 14 residues. CDR1 and CDR2 from the germline V gene are KGHSH and LQKENI. V was shortened by 3 bases and J by 5 bases, with 11 bases between the two germline ends. For the CDR3, the DNA is TGTGCCAGCTCACCCCGTCGCAGTGACAATGAGCAGTTCTTC. Its translation: CASSPRRSDNEQFF.

The rearrangement uses TRBV5-1 and TRBJ2-3; 8 positions match TRBD2. Trimming took 4 bases from V and 1 from J; bases not matched to a gene: 11. The CDR3 consists of 17 residues. Germline V gene data show CDR1 as SGHRS and CDR2 as YFSETQ. CDR3 sequence reads: CASSTGGVSGGTDTQYF. Here the CDR3 DNA reads TGCGCCAGCAGCACGGGAGGTGTTAGCGGGGGCACAGATACGCAGTATTTT.

This clone has just one count. J is TRBJ2-5 and V is TRBV3-1 (or the pseudogene TRBV3-2); 7 bases map to TRBD2. V trimming: 1 base; J trimming: 2 bases; junction bases outside the gene matches: 4. Per germline, CDR1 LGHDT and CDR2 YNNKEL (reference sequence). This CDR3 has 15 residues. The CDR3 spells CASSQGWGGQETQYF. CDR3 in DNA: TGTGCCAGCAGCCAAGGTTGGGGGGGTCAAGAGACCCAGTACTTC.

This rearrangement joins TRBV18 to TRBJ2-1; TRBD2 matches 7 bases. The CDR3 has 16 residues. The V gene's germline CDR1 is KGHSH and CDR2 LQKENI. Unmatched junction bases numbered 10, after V lost 3 bases and J lost 5 bases. The CDR3 bases are TGTGCCAGCTCACCGATCAGACTAGCCAATAACAATGAGCAGTTCTTC. Translated: CASSPIRLANNNEQFF.

This clone was observed a single time. This sequence joins TRBV5-1 and TRBJ1-1; a weak D match, TRBD1 (6 bases). CDR1 is SGHRS, CDR2 YFSETQ, per germline. V was clipped by 4 bases and J by 1 base, with 14 bases between them. This CDR3 is 15 amino acids long. This CDR3 is CASSEGQPRNTEAFF. In nucleotides, the CDR3 is TGCGCCAGCAGCGAAGGACAGCCACGGAACACTGAAGCTTTCTTT. Variable domain in full (rest from reference TRBV5-1 and TRBJ1-1): KAGVTQTPRYLIKTRGQQVTLSCSPISGHRSVSWYQQTPGQGLQFLFEYFSETQRNKGNFPGRFSGRQFSNSRSEMNVSTLELGDSALYLCASSEGQPRNTEAFFGQGTRLTVV.

The chain employs TRBV5-1 and TRBJ2-1; no clear D. The CDR3 has 15 amino acids. Looked up from germline, CDR1 is SGHRS and CDR2 is YFSETQ. V was shortened by 4 bases and J by 2 bases, with 13 bases between the two germline ends. CDR3 sequence (DNA): TGCGCCAGCAGCCCTCGGGTAGCTACCTACAATGAGCAGTTCTTC. It translates to CASSPRVATYNEQFF.

The rearrangement joins TRBV7-9 to TRBJ2-3, with D perhaps TRBD2 (6 bases). Between the trimmed V and J ends, which lost 5 bases and 3 bases, there was a span of 15 bases. The CDR3 consists of 15 residues. CDR1 is SEHNR, CDR2 FQNEAQ, per germline (reference sequence). The CDR3 nucleotides read TGTGCCAGCAGCCGACGGGGCGGGGTGACAGATACGCAGTATTTT. It codes for CASSRRGGVTDTQYF.

The chain combines TRBV4-3 with TRBJ2-1; D remains ambiguous. Trimming removed 4 bases at V and 2 bases at J, with 12 bases between. CDR1 LGHNA and CDR2 YSLEER come from the germline V gene. CDR3 length equals 15 residues. DNA for the CDR3: TGCGCCAGCAGCCTGGCCGGGTCCCCCTACAATGAGCAGTTCTTC. Translating gives CASSLAGSPYNEQFF.

The V and J genes are TRBV9 and TRBJ1-1; D gene uncertain. This CDR3 has 14 residues. V was shortened by 0 bases and J by 0 bases, with 6 bases between the two germline ends. Looked up from germline, CDR1 is SGDLS and CDR2 is YYNGEE. The CDR3 reads CASSVVGVNTEAFF. The CDR3 DNA is TGTGCCAGCAGCGTAGTCGGGGTGAACACTGAAGCTTTCTTT.

V usage is TRBV5-5 and J usage is TRBJ2-2, with 7 positions matching TRBD2. CDR3 length: 15 amino acids. Losses at the gene ends were 1 base for V and 3 bases for J; bases not matched to a gene: 3. Germline V CDR1 and CDR2: SGHKS, YYEKEE (reference sequence). The CDR3 coding sequence is TGTGCCAGCAGCTTGACTGGACTAGACACCGGGGAGCTGTTTTTT. Amino acids: CASSLTGLDTGELFF. Full variable domain (outside the CDR3, taken from reference TRBV5-5 and TRBJ2-2): DAGVTQSPTHLIKTRGQQVTLRCSPISGHKSVSWYQQVLGQGPQFIFQYYEKEERGRGNFPDRFSARQFPNYSSELNVNALLLGDSALYLCASSLTGLDTGELFFGEGSRLTVL.

The chain has TRBV7-9 and TRBJ2-3, with 11 bases aligning to TRBD2. Per germline, CDR1 SEHNR and CDR2 FQNEAQ (reference sequence). The length of the CDR3 is 20 residues. V shed 7 bases and J 6 bases; nucleotides not matched to a gene: 24. The CDR3 DNA reads TGTGCCAGCACGCGCGTTGCTAGCGGGGGGCCCGTGGTAGGGGGTGATACGCAGTATTTT. It is translated as CASTRVASGGPVVGGDTQYF.

This chain uses TRBV7-3 with TRBJ2-5, with 10 positions matching TRBD2. CDR1 SGHTA and CDR2 FQGTGA come from the germline V gene. The length of the CDR3 is 15 residues. The V gene end was trimmed by 4 bases and the J gene end by 4 bases; junction bases not matched to a gene: 6. CDR3 DNA: TGTGCCAGCAGCTCAGCGGGGGGGCTTGGAGAGACCCAGTACTTC. It translates to CASSSAGGLGETQYF.

The chain combines TRBV24-1 with TRBJ2-3, with D uncertain. Per germline, CDR1 KGHDR and CDR2 SFDVKD. This CDR3 has 14 amino acids. Trimming took off 3 bases at V and 3 bases at J, with 9 bases between the two ends. The CDR3 DNA sequence: TGTGCCACCAGTGATACGGGTTTTACAGATACGCAGTATTTT. This translates into CATSDTGFTDTQYF.